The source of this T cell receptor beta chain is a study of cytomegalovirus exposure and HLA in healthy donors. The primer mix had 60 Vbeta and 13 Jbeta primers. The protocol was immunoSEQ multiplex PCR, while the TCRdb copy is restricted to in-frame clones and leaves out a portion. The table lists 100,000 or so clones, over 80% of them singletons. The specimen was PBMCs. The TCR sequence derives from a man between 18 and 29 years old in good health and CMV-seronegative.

CDR3 DNA sequence: TGTGCCAGCAGTCTCGCCCAGGGAGAGCAGTACTTC. Translating it yields CASSLAQGEQYF. The V call is TRBV6-1, the J call TRBJ2-7; tentatively, D is TRBD1 (5 bases). CDR1 is MNHNS, CDR2 SASEGT, per germline. V lost 5 bases and J lost 7, with 12 bases in between. There are 12 residues in the CDR3.